This T cell receptor (beta chain) is from a study of blood T cell repertoires in COVID-19. At the level of the study: COVID-19 samples, acute and convalescent, were from the United States, Italy and Spain. Nucleic acid was either cDNA or gDNA, and it came from T cells, B-cell-depleted T cells, or PBMCs.

CDR3 size: 16 residues. Per the germline V gene, CDR1 is LGHNA and CDR2 is YSLEER. Trimming left V 0 bases short and J 5 bases short, with 13 bases between. In the original workflow: For nucleated cells, counts were estimated from reference gene primer amplification. Using immunoSEQ multiplex PCR, the repertoire was profiled, and TCRdb retains in-frame clones only, with some absent. The V and J calls and clone size come from that table; D and trimming were worked out from the DNA. The sample has 120,000 to 150,000 clones, around 88% seen once. The source of this sequence is a woman aged 55-70 years with acute or convalescent COVID-19. The chain couples TRBV4-3 to TRBJ1-4, with D uncertain. Sequencing input: peripheral blood. The CDR3 DNA sequence: TGCGCCAGCAGCCAAGATCTTCCCGGCGGAAATGAAAAACTGTTTTTT. Its protein is CASSQDLPGGNEKLFF.